Reported below is one T cell receptor (beta chain). The antigen remains unidentified. The data originate from a study of T cell repertoires in aging, cancer and after chemotherapy. Across the whole study: Pre- and post-chemotherapy samples were paired from glioblastoma patients treated with temozolomide-based therapy.

A mixed TRB-A/B primer pool amplified rearranged TRB by multiplex touch-down PCR. Using its own MiXCR run on the multiplex PCR reads, TCRdb lists one record per CDR3 protein. The sample shows several thousand distinct CDR3 sequences, approximately 24% of them seen only once. Overall study results and limits: Loss of evenness, beyond lost richness, contributed to age-related TCR diversity decline in cancer patients.

Peripheral blood genomic DNA, not sorted cells or RNA, was the template. V lost 9 bases to trimming and J lost 7 bases, with 15 bases between them. The CDR3 runs to 13 residues. The rearrangement links TRBV12-3 or TRBV12-4 to TRBJ2-2; the D gene is possibly TRBD1 (7 bases). Sequencing was performed on blood. The TCR comes from a human donor with a solid tumor. The CDR3 spells CASQGGWVGELFF. In DNA form, the CDR3 reads TGTGCCAGTCAGGGGGGCTGGGTCGGGGAGCTGTTTTTT.